The 9 T cell receptor beta chains in this list originate from one sample, sequenced in a study of blood T cells in healthy people across ages. With a J-beta primer mix and a sample-barcoded 5' primer, a second PCR ran roughly 6 to 11 cycles. One entry per CDR3 protein results from TCRdb running MiXCR on the 5' RACE reads. The table includes 750,000 or so distinct CDR3 sequences, roughly 25% detected once. This same sample was also taken into another study, of T cells of mothers and their children.

Sequenced: blood. The source of these receptors is a boy between 10 and 17 years old in good health.

V usage is TRBV7-3 and J usage is TRBJ1-1; D is perhaps TRBD1 (5 bases). Germline V gene sequence: CDR1 SGHTA, CDR2 FQGTGA. This CDR3 region has 15 residues. Trimming shortened V by 1 base and J by 4 bases, and 13 bases separated the two germline ends. CDR3 loop: CASSLMAGQATEAFF. CDR3 bases: TGTGCCAGCAGCTTAATGGCAGGGCAGGCCACTGAAGCTTTCTTT. Full variable domain (rest looked up from reference TRBV7-3 and TRBJ1-1): GAGVSQTPSNKVTEKGKYVELRCDPISGHTALYWYRQSLGQGPEFLIYFQGTGAADDSGLPNDRFFAVRPEGSVSTLKIQRTERGDSAVYLCASSLMAGQATEAFFGQGTRLTVV.

This clonotype was seen a handful of times. The chain uses TRBV12-3 or TRBV12-4 and TRBJ2-3; D possibly corresponds to TRBD2 (5 bases). The CDR3 has 11 residues. V was pared by 7 bases and J by 4 bases, with 6 bases between. This CDR3 reads CASTRADTQYF. Written as DNA, the CDR3 is TGTGCCAGCACGAGGGCAGATACGCAGTATTTT.

This rearrangement joins TRBV2 to TRBJ1-5; TRBD1 aligns across 9 bases. The germline gives CDR1 SNHLY, CDR2 FYNNEI. The length of the CDR3 is 18 residues. V was clipped by 3 bases and J by 0 bases; unmatched bases: 9. As DNA, the CDR3 is TGTGCCAGCAGTGAGTCCACAGGGGGCGCACATAGCAATCAGCCCCAGCATTTT. Translation gives CASSESTGGAHSNQPQHF.

The rearrangement uses TRBV27 and TRBJ2-5, with 10 bases identical to TRBD2. The J call may be wrong; the DNA end is better matched by TRBJ2-1. Germline CDR1 MNHEY, CDR2 SMNVEV (reference sequence). This CDR3 contains 16 residues. Here the CDR3 reads CASREASGGYYNEQFF. CDR3 bases: TGTGCCAGCAGGGAAGCTAGCGGGGGTTACTACAATGAGCAGTTCTTC.

The chain is built from TRBV12-3 or TRBV12-4 and TRBJ2-1, with D possibly called TRBD1 or TRBD2 (5 bases each). The CDR3 spans 14 residues. V was clipped by 3 bases and J by 7 bases, with 13 bases between them. The CDR3: CASSFGASKNEQFF. CDR3 bases: TGTGCCAGCAGTTTTGGGGCTAGCAAGAATGAGCAGTTCTTC.

This chain links TRBV29-1 with TRBJ1-2; no definite D call. This CDR3 contains 9 residues. The germline CDR1 and CDR2 sequences are SQVTM and ANQGSEA. Between the trimmed V and J ends, which lost 3 bases and 6 bases, there was a span of 2 bases. CDR3 DNA sequence: TGCAGCGTTGACCATGGCTACACCTTC. This codes for CSVDHGYTF.

This clonotype showed up many times. The rearrangement links TRBV7-3 to TRBJ2-3; 7 positions agree with TRBD2. Germline assignment: CDR1 SGHTA and CDR2 FQGTGA. The CDR3 spans 15 residues. Trimming removed 5 bases from V and 4 bases from J; junction bases left unmatched: 9. The CDR3 sequence: CASSEGTKGADTQYF. CDR3 DNA: TGTGCCAGCAGCGAAGGGACTAAAGGCGCAGATACGCAGTATTTT.

The rearrangement uses TRBV5-1 and TRBJ2-5; D is perhaps TRBD2 (5 bases). V lost 3 bases, J lost 5 bases, and 14 bases lay in between. Looked up from germline, CDR1 is SGHRS and CDR2 is YFSETQ. This CDR3 has 14 amino acids. CDR3 bases: TGCGCCAGCAGCTACGGGCTCGGGGAGGAGACCCAGTACTTC. Translated, it gives CASSYGLGEETQYF.

The sample holds a few counts of this clonotype. The rearrangement joins TRBV6-2 or TRBV6-3 to TRBJ2-1; the D gene is possibly TRBD1 (6 bases). Trimming took 7 bases from V and 1 from J, leaving 17 bases between them. From germline, CDR1 is MNHEY and CDR2 SVGEGT. The CDR3 is 16 amino acids. This CDR3 is CASTTRGRGSYNEQFF. CDR3 bases: TGTGCCAGCACCACGCGTGGCAGGGGATCCTACAATGAGCAGTTCTTC.